Below, one T cell receptor beta chain is given with its context. The sample belongs to a study of metastatic and nonmetastatic thyroid tumors. Patients were all untreated before their thyroid surgery. Via MiXCR, TCRdb re-called the PCR reads. The table lists 40,000 to 55,000 clones, roughly 18% of them singletons. This CDR3 region has 15 residues. V was pared by 3 bases and J by 4 bases, with 15 bases between. Germline V gene sequence: CDR1 MNHEY, CDR2 SMNVEV (reference sequence). The TCR comes from a female donor with papillary thyroid cancer or a benign thyroid nodule (not recorded which). Some clones in this sample may be carry-over from other donors' samples. Sequences were obtained from blood. The rearrangement uses TRBV27 and TRBJ1-2, with D hard to call. As DNA, the CDR3 is TGTGCCAGCAGTTTGGGTCGTACATCTTTCTATGGCTACACCTTC. It translates to CASSLGRTSFYGYTF.